Shown below are 26 T cell receptor beta chains from a single sample sequenced in a study of T-cell reconstitution after alpha-beta-depleted transplantation in children (dated by TCRdb to 2016 to 2018). Library construction relied on PCR. For sequencing, an Illumina HiSeq 2500 was employed. TCR library preparation used molecular barcoding, with unique molecular identifiers applied to normalize quantification of the TCRbeta repertoire. Using fastp at Q25 and MiXCR, TCRdb reprocessed the public reads and kept productive beta chains. Entries that share a CDR3 protein sequence are merged under the most common genes and DNA. The sample data list tens of thousands of distinct CDR3 sequences, and under 6% of these were observed just once. The top ten hold around 30% of the sample. What the time point label conveys for this sample: day 60 (about 2 months) after transplantation. The meaning of the sample's treatment or condition label: allogeneic hematopoietic cell transplantation with graft depleted of TCRalphabeta T cells and CD19 B cells.

The sample consisted of PBMCs, mostly from graft donor cells, taken 60 days after TCRalphabeta/CD19-depleted stem cell transplant. The origin of the receptors is a female patient aged 2-15 years who had a stem cell transplant for aplastic anemia, so the T cells may come from the graft donor.

This chain joins TRBV19 and TRBJ2-7; no reliable D call. The CDR3 runs to 13 residues. In germline, CDR1 is LNHDA, CDR2 SQIVND (reference sequence). V lost 3 bases, J lost 2 bases, and 8 bases lay in between. CDR3 DNA: TGTGCCAGTAGTATTTCAGGCGCCTACGAGCAGTACTTC. This translates into CASSISGAYEQYF.

The J gene is TRBJ2-1, the V gene TRBV20-1, with D uncertain. Deletions cut 7 bases from V and 0 bases from J, with 10 bases between. The germline CDR1 and CDR2 sequences are DFQATT and SNEGSKA (reference sequence). The CDR3 sequence is 13 residues long. The CDR3 here is CSVTSSSYNEQFF. CDR3 coding DNA: TGCAGTGTGACCTCCAGCTCCTACAATGAGCAGTTCTTC.

The gene calls are TRBV6-1 and TRBJ2-2; tentative D call: TRBD2 (6 bases). Looked up from germline, CDR1 is MNHNS and CDR2 is SASEGT. This CDR3 comprises 16 residues. The germline V and J ends were trimmed by 6 bases and 1 base, with 15 bases remaining between them. DNA for the CDR3: TGTGCCAGCAGGCCTCTGGAGGGATTGAACACCGGGGAGCTGTTTTTT. It encodes CASRPLEGLNTGELFF.

This clonotype was observed many times. This chain links TRBV12-3 or TRBV12-4 with TRBJ2-3; D not resolved. Between the trimmed V and J ends, which lost 3 bases and 1 base, there was a span of 8 bases. The CDR3 is 14 residues long. The CDR3 reads CASSLNARTDTQYF. The CDR3 region has the DNA TGTGCCAGCAGTTTGAACGCACGCACAGATACGCAGTATTTT.

By its share, this clonotype is medium-sized. The rearrangement links TRBV20-1 to TRBJ2-3; D is perhaps TRBD1 (6 bases). The CDR3 contains 13 residues. Germline V gene lookup returns CDR1 DFQATT and CDR2 SNEGSKA (reference sequence). V lost 6 bases to trimming and J lost 2 bases, with 12 bases between them. CDR3 DNA: TGCAGTGCCGTACAGGGCTACACAGATACGCAGTATTTT. Its translation is CSAVQGYTDTQYF.

This clonotype occurred many times. V and J are TRBV10-3 and TRBJ2-3, with 9 bases that match TRBD1. Germline-derived CDR1 and CDR2 are ENHRY and SYGVKD. The CDR3 has 15 amino acids. J gave up 0 bases and V 3 bases, and 1 base lay outside the gene matches. For the CDR3, the DNA is TGTGCCATCAGTGACGGGACAGGGAGCACAGATACGCAGTATTTT. As protein: CAISDGTGSTDTQYF.

There are many counts of this clonotype. The chain employs TRBV20-1 and TRBJ2-7; D not resolved. Germline values: CDR1 DFQATT, CDR2 SNEGSKA (reference sequence). The length of the CDR3 is 12 residues. V was cut by 6 bases and J by 3 bases, with 12 bases left in between. The CDR3 DNA sequence: TGCAGTGCCATAGGGTTAAGCTACGAGCAGTACTTC. It codes for CSAIGLSYEQYF.

This clonotype was seen repeatedly, ten times or more. The genes are TRBV4-2 and TRBJ2-7; 16 positions agree with TRBD2. The CDR3 covers 19 residues. V lost 1 base and J lost 3; bases outside the gene matches: 9. The germline V gene has CDR1 LGHNA and CDR2 YNFKEQ. The CDR3 DNA reads as TGTGCCAGCAGCCAAGGTGCGGGACTAGCGGGGGGGCCCCTCTACGAGCAGTACTTC. This translates into CASSQGAGLAGGPLYEQYF.

This clonotype was counted at least ten times. J is TRBJ2-2 and V is TRBV12-3 or TRBV12-4; no clear D gene. The CDR3 loop spans 15 amino acids. V dropped 6 bases and J dropped 6 bases, with 17 bases sitting between them. CDR3 region: CASSLWPTIAGELFF. CDR3 nucleotide sequence: TGTGCCAGCAGCTTGTGGCCCACGATAGCCGGGGAGCTGTTTTTT.

This clonotype was detected many times. The chain combines TRBV20-1 with TRBJ2-7, with D unclear. Deletions cut 4 bases from V and 3 bases from J, with 13 bases between. Germline V gene sequence: CDR1 DFQATT, CDR2 SNEGSKA (reference sequence). The CDR3 covers 13 residues. Here the CDR3 DNA reads TGCAGTGCTATGCCGGGCCCGAGCTACGAGCAGTACTTC. This gives the protein CSAMPGPSYEQYF.

This clonotype was seen ten or more times. The J gene is TRBJ2-7, the V gene TRBV28, with D perhaps given as TRBD1 or TRBD2 (5 bases each). CDR1 and CDR2 from the germline V gene are MDHEN and SYDVKM. The CDR3 length is 13 residues. Trimming shortened V by 5 bases and J by 0 bases, and 8 bases separated the two germline ends. CDR3: CASSGGPSYEQYF. The CDR3 DNA reads TGTGCCAGCAGTGGGGGACCCTCCTACGAGCAGTACTTC.

This clonotype was counted many times. CDR3: CASSQGTGTSGTDTQYF. CDR3 coding DNA: TGTGCCAGCAGCCAAGGAACCGGGACTAGCGGTACAGATACGCAGTATTTT. This rearrangement joins TRBV3-1 to TRBJ2-3, with 11 bases matching TRBD2. The CDR3 contains 17 residues. Germline values: CDR1 LGHDT, CDR2 YNNKEL (reference sequence). V lost 1 base and J lost 3; bases outside the gene matches: 6.

This clonotype appeared many times. The chain combines TRBV20-1 with TRBJ2-5; 9 bases are a match to TRBD2. The germline CDR1 and CDR2 sequences are DFQATT and SNEGSKA (reference sequence). This CDR3 is 13 amino acids long. J gave up 4 bases and V 1 base, and 1 base lay outside the gene matches. The CDR3 DNA reads as TGCAGTGCTAGAGCAGCGGGGGGAGAGACCCAGTACTTC. This gives the protein CSARAAGGETQYF.

This clonotype was seen repeatedly, ten times or more. The V and J genes are TRBV3-1 and TRBJ2-1; 10 bases line up with TRBD2. Germline V CDR1 and CDR2: LGHDT, YNNKEL (reference sequence). The ends lost 4 bases at V and 10 bases at J; junction bases unmatched: 10. CDR3 length: 15 residues. The CDR3 nucleotides are TGTGCCAGCAGCCCCGGGACTAGCGCGGGGAGCGAGCAGTTCTTC. As protein: CASSPGTSAGSEQFF.

This clonotype was observed at least ten times. The chain has TRBV21-1 and TRBJ2-2; the table's D call, TRBD1, was not checked against the DNA. TRBV21-1 corresponds to a pseudogene. The CDR3 contains 16 residues. The CDR3 here is CASSKGGGYRTGELFF. The CDR3 DNA sequence: TGTGCCAGCAGCAAAGGGGGGGGCTATCGCACCGGGGAGCTGTTTTTT.

This clonotype was recorded at least ten times. The chain combines TRBV20-1 with TRBJ2-7; 7 positions agree with TRBD2. CDR1 is DFQATT and CDR2 is SNEGSKA in the germline V gene (reference sequence). The CDR3 is 13 amino acids. The trim removed 6 bases at V and 0 bases at J, leaving 5 bases unmatched. The CDR3 loop reads CSAAGTISYEQYF. In nucleotides, the CDR3 is TGCAGTGCAGCCGGGACTATCTCCTACGAGCAGTACTTC.

This clonotype was observed at least ten times. CDR3 in DNA: TGTGCCAGCAGTTTACATGGGGGGAACACCGGGGAGCTGTTTTTT. Encoded protein: CASSLHGGNTGELFF. The V and J genes are TRBV12-3 or TRBV12-4 and TRBJ2-2; perhaps D is TRBD1 or TRBD2 (5 bases each). This CDR3 has 15 amino acids. V was pared by 2 bases and J by 1 base, with 8 bases between.

This clonotype was observed at least ten times. J is TRBJ2-5 and V is TRBV5-1; 8 positions match TRBD1. Germline V gene lookup returns CDR1 SGHRS and CDR2 YFSETQ. After removal of 4 bases from V and 5 bases from J, the junction contained 13 bases not matched to a gene. This CDR3 comprises 16 residues. The CDR3 is CASSPQPDRAGETQYF. CDR3 nucleotide sequence: TGCGCCAGCAGCCCTCAACCGGACAGGGCTGGGGAGACCCAGTACTTC.

This clonotype was observed a handful of times. The chain uses TRBV7-2 and TRBJ2-7; TRBD1 or TRBD2 may be the D gene (6 bases each). This CDR3 region has 14 residues. Germline assignment: CDR1 SGHTA and CDR2 FQGNSA. V was trimmed by 1 base and J by 7 bases, leaving 14 bases between them. CDR3: CASSLVPGAGEQYF. CDR3 nucleotides: TGTGCCAGCAGCTTAGTCCCGGGGGCGGGTGAGCAGTACTTC.

As regards this clonotype: Just one base apart from a much larger clone, this may be a read error. The chain couples TRBV4-2 to TRBJ2-1, with 14 positions matching TRBD2. The length of the CDR3 is 17 residues. V trimming: 5 bases; J trimming: 7 bases; junction bases outside the gene matches: 10. Germline assignment: CDR1 LGHNA and CDR2 YNFKEQ. The CDR3 reads CASSTPGLAGEHNEQFF. The CDR3 DNA follows: TGTGCCAGCAGCACCCCGGGACTAGCGGGAGAGCATAATGAGCAGTTCTTC.

This clonotype was detected many times. This sequence joins TRBV4-2 and TRBJ2-3; D unclear. This CDR3 region has 13 residues. Germline V gene sequence: CDR1 LGHNA, CDR2 YNFKEQ. V dropped 0 bases and J dropped 2 bases, with 3 bases sitting between them. CDR3: CASSQDYTDTQYF. The DNA of the CDR3 is TGTGCCAGCAGCCAAGACTACACAGATACGCAGTATTTT.

This clonotype was counted only a few times. CDR3 bases: TGTGCCAGCAGCCCCTTACGGGGCAACACAGATACGCAGTATTTT. Protein: CASSPLRGNTDTQYF. The V and J genes are TRBV7-8 and TRBJ2-3; tentatively, D is TRBD1 or TRBD2 (5 bases each). Looked up from germline, CDR1 is SGHVS and CDR2 is FQNEAQ. Trimming pared 5 bases from V and 2 bases from J, leaving 14 bases between. The CDR3 totals 15 residues.

This chain joins TRBV20-1 and TRBJ1-1, with D possibly matching TRBD1 (5 bases). The germline V and J ends were trimmed by 6 bases and 1 base, with 12 bases remaining between them. The CDR3 spans 13 residues. CDR1 is DFQATT, CDR2 SNEGSKA, per germline (reference sequence). CDR3 loop: CSANWTPNTEAFF. In DNA, the CDR3 is TGCAGTGCGAACTGGACACCGAACACTGAAGCTTTCTTT.

This clonotype was seen many times. The J gene is TRBJ1-5, the V gene TRBV5-1; 10 positions agree with TRBD1. After removal of 4 bases from V and 4 bases from J, the junction contained 5 bases not matched to a gene. This CDR3 has 15 residues. CDR1 SGHRS and CDR2 YFSETQ come from the germline V gene. In nucleotides, the CDR3 is TGCGCCAGCAGCACCGGGACAGGGGTTAATCAGCCCCAGCATTTT. Translation: CASSTGTGVNQPQHF.

This clonotype was counted at least ten times. The chain joins TRBV5-1 to TRBJ2-7; 9 positions agree with TRBD1. CDR3 length: 14 amino acids. Germline V CDR1 and CDR2: SGHRS, YFSETQ. V shed 3 bases and J 5 bases; nucleotides not matched to a gene: 6. CDR3 coding DNA: TGCGCCAGCAGCTCGACAGGGGGTGTCGACGAGCAGTACTTC. This encodes CASSSTGGVDEQYF. Supplemented by reference TRBV5-1 and TRBJ2-7, the full variable domain reads KAGVTQTPRYLIKTRGQQVTLSCSPISGHRSVSWYQQTPGQGLQFLFEYFSETQRNKGNFPGRFSGRQFSNSRSEMNVSTLELGDSALYLCASSSTGGVDEQYFGPGTRLTVT.

CDR3 amino acids: CASSSDRGYYEQYF. CDR3 in DNA: TGTGCCAGCAGCTCCGATAGGGGATACTACGAGCAGTACTTC. The rearrangement links TRBV7-9 to TRBJ2-7, with D maybe TRBD1 (5 bases). The V gene lost 4 bases and the J gene lost 3 bases, with 13 bases spanning the gap. The CDR3 is made up of 14 amino acids. Germline assignment: CDR1 SEHNR and CDR2 FQNEAQ (reference sequence).